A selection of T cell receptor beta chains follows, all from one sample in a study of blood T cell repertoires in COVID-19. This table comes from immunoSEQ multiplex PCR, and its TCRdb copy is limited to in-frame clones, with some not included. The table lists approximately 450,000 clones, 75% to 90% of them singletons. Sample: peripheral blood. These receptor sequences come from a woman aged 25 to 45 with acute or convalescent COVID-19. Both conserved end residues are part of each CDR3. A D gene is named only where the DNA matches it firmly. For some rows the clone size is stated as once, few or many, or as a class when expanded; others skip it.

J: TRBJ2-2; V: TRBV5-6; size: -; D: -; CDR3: CASSSRTELNTGELFF; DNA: TGTGCCAGCAGCTCACGGACAGAGTTGAACACCGGGGAGCTGTTTTTT
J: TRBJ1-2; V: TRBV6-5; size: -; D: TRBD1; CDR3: CASSYGTGGQEYGYTF; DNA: TGTGCCAGCAGTTACGGGACAGGGGGCCAAGAATATGGCTACACCTTC
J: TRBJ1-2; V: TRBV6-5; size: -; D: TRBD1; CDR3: CASSLTGTYGYTF; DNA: TGTGCCAGCAGCCTGACAGGGACCTATGGCTACACCTTC
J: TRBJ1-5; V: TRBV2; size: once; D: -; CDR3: CASRFSSLQPQHF; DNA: TGTGCCAGCAGGTTCAGTTCACTACAGCCCCAGCATTTT
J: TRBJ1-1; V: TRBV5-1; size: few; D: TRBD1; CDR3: CASSFSAGGTDTEAFF; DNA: TGCGCCAGCAGCTTTTCAGCAGGGGGCACGGACACTGAAGCTTTCTTT
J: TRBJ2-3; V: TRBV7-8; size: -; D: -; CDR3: CASSLVTGLDTDTQYF; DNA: TGTGCCAGCAGCTTAGTGACTGGACTTGACACAGATACGCAGTATTTT
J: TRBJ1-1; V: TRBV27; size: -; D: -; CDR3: CASSRGLNTEAFF; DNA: TGTGCCAGCAGTCGCGGCCTGAACACTGAAGCTTTCTTT
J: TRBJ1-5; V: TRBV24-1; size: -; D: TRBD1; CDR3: CATSESGTGGYQPQHF; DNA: TGTGCCACCAGTGAATCCGGGACAGGGGGGTATCAGCCCCAGCATTTT
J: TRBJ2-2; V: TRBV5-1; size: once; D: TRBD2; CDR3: CASQSLAGDFTGELFF; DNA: TGCGCCAGCCAGAGCCTAGCGGGGGATTTCACCGGGGAGCTGTTTTTT
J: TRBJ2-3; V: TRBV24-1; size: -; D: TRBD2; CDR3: CATSDTGTSGGLQYF; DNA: TGTGCCACCAGTGACACCGGGACTAGCGGGGGGTTGCAGTATTTT
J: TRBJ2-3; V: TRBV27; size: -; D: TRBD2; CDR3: CASSGRLAGGTGTQYF; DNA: TGTGCCAGCAGTGGGAGACTAGCGGGGGGGACGGGTACGCAGTATTTT
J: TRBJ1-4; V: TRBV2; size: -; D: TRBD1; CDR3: CASTGQGPLPNEKLFF; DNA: TGTGCCAGTACCGGACAGGGCCCTCTCCCTAATGAAAAACTGTTTTTT
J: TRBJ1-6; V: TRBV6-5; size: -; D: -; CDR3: CATLHSYNSPLHF; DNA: TGTGCCACCCTCCACAGCTATAATTCACCCCTCCACTTT
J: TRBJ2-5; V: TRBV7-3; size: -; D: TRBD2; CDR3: CASSLGLADQETQYF; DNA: TGTGCCAGCAGCTTGGGACTAGCGGATCAAGAGACCCAGTACTTC
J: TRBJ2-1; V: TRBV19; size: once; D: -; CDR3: CASSASSYNEQFF; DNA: TGTGCCAGTTCCGCCAGCTCCTACAATGAGCAGTTCTTC
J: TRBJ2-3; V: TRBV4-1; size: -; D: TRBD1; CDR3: CASSQEDRDTDTQYF; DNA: TGCGCCAGCAGCCAAGAGGACAGGGACACAGATACGCAGTATTTT